The next 20 T cell receptor beta chains were all read from a single sample in a study of response to subunit inactivated influenza vaccine. TCRdb re-called the RT-PCR reads through MiXCR, storing one row per CDR3 protein. The data show approximately 530,000 distinct CDR3 sequences, approximately 7.8% seen once. The material sequenced was PBMCs from blood, taken less than 30 months after vaccination. The receptors were gathered from a man aged 45 to 70 who received an inactivated influenza vaccine.

At least ten counts were recorded for this clonotype. The rearrangement uses TRBV7-2 and TRBJ2-3; D is unresolved. CDR1 and CDR2 (germline): SGHTA, FQGNSA. This CDR3 is built from 12 residues. V gave up 5 bases and J gave up 2 bases, with 5 bases separating them. The DNA for the CDR3 is TGTGCCAGCAGCCCCTACACAGATACGCAGTATTTT. This gives the protein CASSPYTDTQYF.

This clonotype has just a few counts. The gene calls are TRBV12-3 or TRBV12-4 and TRBJ2-1, with a weak D call TRBD2 (6 bases). This CDR3 is built from 15 residues. V was shortened by 2 bases and J by 7 bases, with 15 bases between the two germline ends. CDR3 protein: CASSLISREHNEQFF. The CDR3 nucleotides read TGTGCCAGCAGTTTAATTTCCCGGGAGCATAATGAGCAGTTCTTC.

Many counts were recorded for this clonotype. The chain employs TRBV15 and TRBJ1-5, with a possible D match to TRBD1 (5 bases). The ends were cut back, 3 bases at V and 1 base at J, with 7 bases in the middle. CDR1 is LNHNV and CDR2 is YYDKDF in the germline V gene (reference sequence). The CDR3 totals 14 residues. CDR3 in amino acids: CATSRGGSNQPQHF. CDR3 coding DNA: TGTGCCACCAGCAGGGGGGGGAGCAATCAGCCCCAGCATTTT.

This clonotype was seen many times. The V call is TRBV20-1, the J call TRBJ2-1, with D possibly being TRBD2 (5 bases). This CDR3 has 15 residues. V was clipped by 7 bases and J by 6 bases, with 22 bases between them. CDR1 and CDR2 (germline): DFQATT, SNEGSKA (reference sequence). CDR3 amino acids: CSGTSGKGTFNEQFF. CDR3 bases: TGCAGTGGCACGTCGGGGAAGGGCACATTCAATGAGCAGTTCTTC.

In this sample, this clonotype turned up a few times. This sequence joins TRBV2 and TRBJ2-5; 14 bases agree with TRBD2. Trimming cost V 4 bases and J 4 bases; bases outside gene matches: 11. The CDR3 covers 18 residues. Germline-derived CDR1 and CDR2 are SNHLY and FYNNEI. The CDR3 bases are TGTGCCAGCAGTGGAACCGGGACTAGCGGGGGACGACCAGAGACCCAGTACTTC. Translation: CASSGTGTSGGRPETQYF.

This chain connects TRBV20-1 to TRBJ1-5, with D hard to call. This CDR3 is 14 amino acids long. The germline CDR1 and CDR2 sequences are DFQATT and SNEGSKA (reference sequence). The germline V and J ends were trimmed by 3 bases and 3 bases, with 12 bases remaining between them. CDR3 nucleotides: TGCAGTGCTAGGTTTCCGAACTACAATCAGCCCCAGCATTTT. Residues: CSARFPNYNQPQHF.

The rearrangement joins TRBV25-1 to TRBJ2-7, with D perhaps being TRBD1 or TRBD2 (6 bases each). Germline V gene lookup returns CDR1 MGHDK and CDR2 SYGVNS. The V end was cut by 4 bases, the J end by 6 bases, with 13 bases between. The CDR3 extends over 13 amino acids. Here the CDR3 DNA reads TGTGCCAGCAGTGGAGGGGGGTCGGTCGAGCAGTACTTC. It yields the protein CASSGGGSVEQYF.

This clonotype was seen many times. The CDR3 is CASSHLGPGLWATDTQYF. CDR3 sequence (DNA): TGTGCCAGCAGCCATCTGGGCCCAGGTTTATGGGCGACAGATACGCAGTATTTT. The chain employs TRBV4-2 and TRBJ2-3, with D unresolved. CDR1 is LGHNA and CDR2 is YNFKEQ in the germline V gene. The V end lost 3 bases, the J end lost 3 bases, and 22 bases lay between the germline ends. The CDR3 spans 18 residues.

The chain couples TRBV20-1 to TRBJ1-5; a possible D gene is TRBD1 (6 bases). Per the germline V gene, CDR1 is DFQATT and CDR2 is SNEGSKA (reference sequence). This CDR3 has 15 amino acids. The ends were cut back, 5 bases at V and 0 bases at J, with 14 bases in the middle. The CDR3 is CSALRDNYSNQPQHF. Written as DNA, the CDR3 is TGCAGTGCTCTTAGGGACAATTATAGCAATCAGCCCCAGCATTTT.

This clonotype was seen repeatedly, ten times or more. The V call is TRBV20-1, the J call TRBJ2-7; no reliable D call. CDR3 length: 14 residues. V lost 0 bases and J lost 4, with 13 bases in between. Germline-derived CDR1 and CDR2 are DFQATT and SNEGSKA (reference sequence). CDR3 nucleotide sequence: TGCAGTGCTAGAGATCGAATAGGGTGGTACGAGCAGTACTTC. Its translation is CSARDRIGWYEQYF.

This clonotype was counted ten times or more. The chain couples TRBV7-8 to TRBJ2-4; 8 nucleotides align to TRBD1. V lost 5 bases and J lost 6; bases outside the gene matches: 9. Germline V CDR1 and CDR2: SGHVS, FQNEAQ. The CDR3 extends over 15 amino acids. DNA for the CDR3: TGTGCCAGCAGCGGCAGGGGGCTGGATGGAAACATTCAGTACTTC. Protein: CASSGRGLDGNIQYF.

The table lists this clonotype with a few counts. The rearrangement joins TRBV6-5 to TRBJ2-7, with TRBD1 identical over 7 bases. CDR3 size: 13 residues. The J segment lost 4 bases and the V segment lost 4 bases, leaving 4 bases of the junction unmatched. CDR1 and CDR2 (germline): MNHEY, SVGAGI. CDR3 amino acids: CASSSRDSYEQYF. Here the CDR3 DNA reads TGTGCCAGCAGTTCCCGGGACAGTTACGAGCAGTACTTC.

This clonotype was observed many times. V usage is TRBV20-1 and J usage is TRBJ2-3, with TRBD1 matching over 8 bases. Germline V gives CDR1 DFQATT, CDR2 SNEGSKA (reference sequence). Unmatched junction bases numbered 15, after V lost 7 bases and J lost 6 bases. This CDR3 is built from 15 residues. CDR3 sequence: CSVPNQDRATDTQYF. The CDR3 DNA is TGCAGTGTCCCAAACCAGGACAGGGCTACGGATACGCAGTATTTT.

This clonotype was observed a handful of times. The chain uses TRBV12-3 or TRBV12-4 and TRBJ2-1; D is possibly TRBD1 (6 bases). Trimming shortened V by 3 bases and J by 6 bases, and 15 bases separated the two germline ends. The CDR3 runs 15 residues. The CDR3 nucleotides are TGTGCCAGCAGTTTGATCCAGGGGCACAGCAATGAGCAGTTCTTC. Its translation is CASSLIQGHSNEQFF.

The chain combines TRBV3-1 with TRBJ2-1; 7 nucleotides match TRBD2. This CDR3 spans 18 amino acids. CDR1 LGHDT and CDR2 YNNKEL come from the germline V gene (reference sequence). The V segment lost 0 bases and the J segment 4 bases; nucleotides outside the gene matches: 12. The CDR3 region is CASSQDLGASGFYNEQFF. CDR3 coding DNA: TGTGCCAGCAGCCAAGATCTTGGGGCTAGCGGTTTTTACAATGAGCAGTTCTTC.

This clonotype has only a few counts. The chain employs TRBV21-1 and TRBJ2-5; the table assigns TRBD2, which was not confirmed against the DNA. TRBV21-1 is recorded as a pseudogene. This CDR3 contains 16 residues. The CDR3 nucleotides are TGTGCCAGCAGATGGGTTTTGCCTTGCTGGGCCGAGACCCAGTACTTC. It yields the protein CASRWVLPCWAETQYF.

This clonotype has at least ten counts. V is TRBV12-3 or TRBV12-4 and J is TRBJ2-7, with 7 bases that match TRBD1. V gave up 4 bases and J gave up 4 bases; unmatched junction bases: 4. This CDR3 has 13 residues. CDR3 sequence: CASSSHRGYEQYF. In nucleotides, the CDR3 is TGTGCCAGCAGTTCCCACAGGGGTTACGAGCAGTACTTC.

The V gene is TRBV29-1, the J gene TRBJ2-1; TRBD1 might be the D (5 bases). Germline V gene data show CDR1 as SQVTM and CDR2 as ANQGSEA. Trimming pared 6 bases from V and 4 bases from J, leaving 16 bases between. CDR3 length: 14 amino acids. CDR3 nucleotides: TGCAGCGTGCTCCCCACACAGGTATACAATGAGCAGTTCTTC. Protein sequence: CSVLPTQVYNEQFF.

The chain has TRBV7-9 and TRBJ1-2; TRBD1 might be the D (6 bases). V was cut by 3 bases and J by 5 bases, with 13 bases left in between. The CDR3 has 14 amino acids. Germline V gene lookup returns CDR1 SEHNR and CDR2 FQNEAQ (reference sequence). The CDR3: CASSLAGVGYGYTF. The CDR3 DNA sequence: TGTGCCAGCAGCTTGGCAGGGGTTGGGTATGGCTACACCTTC.

This clonotype has only a few counts. The rearrangement links TRBV27 to TRBJ1-4, with unresolved D. With 8 bases removed from V and 0 bases from J, the gap between germline ends came to 4 bases. The CDR3 runs to 12 residues. Germline V gene lookup returns CDR1 MNHEY and CDR2 SMNVEV (reference sequence). CDR3 residues: CASAATNEKLFF. CDR3 DNA sequence: TGTGCCAGCGCCGCAACTAATGAAAAACTGTTTTTT.